This T cell receptor (beta chain) was found in a study of read filtering for tumor transcriptome and immune sequencing. Findings of the study overall: This fraction held mixed bone marrow immune cells after CD138-negative sorting.

From 300 to 450 ng of RNA, a library with molecular barcoded alpha/delta and beta/gamma adaptors was made. TCRdb reprocessed the reads with MiXCR, giving one entry per CDR3 protein. Of about 130,000 distinct CDR3 sequences in the sample, 10% to 15% were seen once. CDR1 is MGHRA, CDR2 YSYEKL, per germline. The CDR3 runs 17 residues. V lost 1 base and J lost 6; bases outside the gene matches: 12. On this clonotype: Its matching antigen is unknown. As the CDR3 is not closed by the conserved phenylalanine or tryptophan, this likely results from a read error.

The sequenced sample was a population of CD138-negative cells sorted from bone marrow. The chain carries TRBV4-1 and TRBJ2-5, with 9 bases aligning to TRBD1. The receptor was derived from a donor over 35 with multiple myeloma. Here the CDR3 reads CASSQGTNRGRGKTQYS. The DNA of the CDR3 is TGCGCCAGCAGCCAAGGTACCAACAGGGGGCGCGGAAAGACCCAGTACTCC.